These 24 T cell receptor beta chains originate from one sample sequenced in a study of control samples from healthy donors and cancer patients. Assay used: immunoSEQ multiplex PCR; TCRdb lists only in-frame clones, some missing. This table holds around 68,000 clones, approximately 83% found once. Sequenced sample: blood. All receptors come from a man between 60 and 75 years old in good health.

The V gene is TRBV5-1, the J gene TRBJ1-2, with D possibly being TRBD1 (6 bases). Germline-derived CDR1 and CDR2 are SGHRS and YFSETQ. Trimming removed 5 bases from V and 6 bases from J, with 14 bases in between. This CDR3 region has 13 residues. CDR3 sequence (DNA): TGCGCCAGCAGAGACCCAGGGGCCCATGGCTACACCTTC. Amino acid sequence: CASRDPGAHGYTF.

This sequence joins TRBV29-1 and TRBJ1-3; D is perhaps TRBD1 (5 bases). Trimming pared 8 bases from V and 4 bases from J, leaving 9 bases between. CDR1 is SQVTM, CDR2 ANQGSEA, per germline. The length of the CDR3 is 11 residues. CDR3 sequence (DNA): TGCAGCTCTCGACAGGGAAACACCATATATTTT. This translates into CSSRQGNTIYF. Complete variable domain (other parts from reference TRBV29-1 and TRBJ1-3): SAVISQKPSRDICQRGTSLTIQCQVDSQVTMMFWYRQQPGQSLTLIATANQGSEATYESGFVIDKFPISRPNLTFSTLTVSNMSPEDSSIYLCSSRQGNTIYFGEGSWLTVV.

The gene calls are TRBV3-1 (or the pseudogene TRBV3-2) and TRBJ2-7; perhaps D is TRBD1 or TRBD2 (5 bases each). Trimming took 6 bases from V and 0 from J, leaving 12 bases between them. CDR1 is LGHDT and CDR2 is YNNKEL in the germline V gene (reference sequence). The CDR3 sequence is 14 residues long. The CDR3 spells CASSPGTDSYEQYF. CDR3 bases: TGTGCCAGCAGTCCTGGGACGGACTCCTACGAGCAGTACTTC.

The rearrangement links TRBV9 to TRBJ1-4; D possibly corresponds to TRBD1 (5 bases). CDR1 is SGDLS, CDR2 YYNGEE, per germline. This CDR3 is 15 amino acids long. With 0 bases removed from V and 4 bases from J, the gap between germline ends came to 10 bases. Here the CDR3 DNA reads TGTGCCAGCAGCGTAGCGGGGGGGAATAATGAAAAACTGTTTTTT. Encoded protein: CASSVAGGNNEKLFF.

CDR3 residues: CASSLGQGAYEQYF. In nucleotides, the CDR3 is TGTGCCAGCAGCTTAGGGCAGGGGGCCTACGAGCAGTACTTC. The chain has TRBV7-3 and TRBJ2-7, with 7 bases lining up with TRBD1. The CDR3 is made up of 14 amino acids. In germline, CDR1 is SGHTA, CDR2 FQGTGA. Losses at the gene ends were 2 bases for V and 2 bases for J; bases not matched to a gene: 3.

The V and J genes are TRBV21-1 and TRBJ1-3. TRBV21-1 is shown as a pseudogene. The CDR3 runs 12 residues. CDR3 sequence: CASSGTGNTIYF. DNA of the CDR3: TGTGCCAGCAGCGGAACTGGAAACACCATATATTTT.

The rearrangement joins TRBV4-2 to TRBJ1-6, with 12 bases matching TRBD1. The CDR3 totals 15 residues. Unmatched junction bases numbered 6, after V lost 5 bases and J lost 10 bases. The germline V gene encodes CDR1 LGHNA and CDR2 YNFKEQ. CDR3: CASSAGQGASSPLHF. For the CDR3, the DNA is TGTGCCAGCAGCGCGGGACAGGGGGCCTCATCACCCCTCCACTTT.

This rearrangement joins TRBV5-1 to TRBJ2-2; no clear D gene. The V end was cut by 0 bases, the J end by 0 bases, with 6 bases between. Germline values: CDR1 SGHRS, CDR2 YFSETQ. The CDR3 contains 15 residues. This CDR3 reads CASSLAGANTGELFF. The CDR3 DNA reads TGCGCCAGCAGCTTGGCAGGAGCGAACACCGGGGAGCTGTTTTTT.

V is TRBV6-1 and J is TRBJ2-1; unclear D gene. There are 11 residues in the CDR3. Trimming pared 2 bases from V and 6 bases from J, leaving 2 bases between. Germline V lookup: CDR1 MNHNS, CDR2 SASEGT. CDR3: CASSEFNEQFF. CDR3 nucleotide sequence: TGTGCCAGCAGTGAATTCAATGAGCAGTTCTTC.

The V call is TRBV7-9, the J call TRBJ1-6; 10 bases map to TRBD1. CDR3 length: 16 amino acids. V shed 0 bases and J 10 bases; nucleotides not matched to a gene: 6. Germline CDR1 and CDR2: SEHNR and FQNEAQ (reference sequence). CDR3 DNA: TGTGCCAGCAGCTTAGCCTCCGGGACAGGGGTATCACCCCTCCACTTT. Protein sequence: CASSLASGTGVSPLHF.

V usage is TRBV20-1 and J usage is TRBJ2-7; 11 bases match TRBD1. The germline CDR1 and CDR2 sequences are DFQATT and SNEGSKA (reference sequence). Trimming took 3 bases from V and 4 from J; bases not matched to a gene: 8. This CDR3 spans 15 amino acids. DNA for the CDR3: TGCAGTGCTAGTGGGGACAGGGGGGATGGGTACGAGCAGTACTTC. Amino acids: CSASGDRGDGYEQYF.

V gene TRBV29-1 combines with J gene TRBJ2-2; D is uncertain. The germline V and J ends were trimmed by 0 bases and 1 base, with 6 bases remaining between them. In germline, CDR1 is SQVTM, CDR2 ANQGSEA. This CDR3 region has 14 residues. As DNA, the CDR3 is TGCAGCGTTGAAGAAGGGATGAACACCGGGGAGCTGTTTTTT. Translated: CSVEEGMNTGELFF.

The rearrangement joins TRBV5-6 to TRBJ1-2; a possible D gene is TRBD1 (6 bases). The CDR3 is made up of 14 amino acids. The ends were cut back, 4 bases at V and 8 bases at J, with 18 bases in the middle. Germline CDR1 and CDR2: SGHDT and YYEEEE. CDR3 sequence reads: CASSQLPGARGYTF. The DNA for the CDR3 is TGTGCCAGCAGCCAGCTTCCAGGGGCGAGGGGCTACACCTTC.

As DNA, the CDR3 is TGTGCCAGCAGTTTATTTTCCAGGGGGGACGAGCAGTACTTC. Translating gives CASSLFSRGDEQYF. This chain links TRBV27 with TRBJ2-7; possible D gene TRBD1, 7 bases. The CDR3 loop spans 14 amino acids. Germline-derived CDR1 and CDR2 are MNHEY and SMNVEV (reference sequence). Trimming took 1 base from V and 5 from J, leaving 12 bases between them.

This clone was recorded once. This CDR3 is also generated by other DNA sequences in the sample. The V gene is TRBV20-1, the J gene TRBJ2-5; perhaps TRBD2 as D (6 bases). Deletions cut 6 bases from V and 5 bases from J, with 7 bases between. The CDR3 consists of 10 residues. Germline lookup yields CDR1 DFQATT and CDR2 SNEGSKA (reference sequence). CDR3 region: CSAREETQYF. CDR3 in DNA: TGCAGTGCCCGGGAGGAGACCCAGTACTTC.

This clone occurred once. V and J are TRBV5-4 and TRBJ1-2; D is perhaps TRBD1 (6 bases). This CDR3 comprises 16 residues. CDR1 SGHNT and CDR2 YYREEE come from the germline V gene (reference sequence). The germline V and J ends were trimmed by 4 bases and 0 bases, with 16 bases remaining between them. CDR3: CASSHAGALANYGYTF. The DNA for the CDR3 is TGTGCCAGCAGCCACGCAGGGGCTTTAGCTAACTATGGCTACACCTTC.

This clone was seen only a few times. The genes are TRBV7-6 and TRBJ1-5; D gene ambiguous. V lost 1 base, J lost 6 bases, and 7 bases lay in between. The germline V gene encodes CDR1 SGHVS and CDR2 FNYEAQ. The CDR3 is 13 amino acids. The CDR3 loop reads CASSLGDSQPQHF. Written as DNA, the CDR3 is TGTGCCAGCAGCTTAGGGGATAGTCAGCCCCAGCATTTT.

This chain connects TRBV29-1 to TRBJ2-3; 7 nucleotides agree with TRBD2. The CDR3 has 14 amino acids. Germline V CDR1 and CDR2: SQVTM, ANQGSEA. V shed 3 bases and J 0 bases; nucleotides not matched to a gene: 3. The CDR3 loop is CSVELSGSTDTQYF. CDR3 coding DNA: TGCAGCGTTGAGCTTAGCGGGAGCACAGATACGCAGTATTTT.

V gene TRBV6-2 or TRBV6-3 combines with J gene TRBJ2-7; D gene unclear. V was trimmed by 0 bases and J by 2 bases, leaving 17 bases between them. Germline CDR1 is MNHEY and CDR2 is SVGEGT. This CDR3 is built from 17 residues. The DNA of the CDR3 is TGTGCCAGCAGTTACTCCGTCTCTAGTTTCCAAACCTACGAGCAGTACTTC. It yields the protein CASSYSVSSFQTYEQYF.

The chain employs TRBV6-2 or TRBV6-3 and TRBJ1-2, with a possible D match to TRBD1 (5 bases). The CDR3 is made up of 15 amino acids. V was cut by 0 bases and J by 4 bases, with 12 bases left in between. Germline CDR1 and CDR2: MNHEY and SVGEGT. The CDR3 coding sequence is TGTGCCAGCAGTTACTCGGGCAGGGTTGGCTATGGCTACACCTTC. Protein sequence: CASSYSGRVGYGYTF.

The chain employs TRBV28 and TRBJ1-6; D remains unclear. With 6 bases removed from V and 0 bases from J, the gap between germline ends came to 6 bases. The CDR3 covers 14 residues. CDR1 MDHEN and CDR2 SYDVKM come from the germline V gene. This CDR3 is CASRTSSYNSPLHF. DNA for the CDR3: TGTGCCAGCAGGACAAGCTCCTATAATTCACCCCTCCACTTT.

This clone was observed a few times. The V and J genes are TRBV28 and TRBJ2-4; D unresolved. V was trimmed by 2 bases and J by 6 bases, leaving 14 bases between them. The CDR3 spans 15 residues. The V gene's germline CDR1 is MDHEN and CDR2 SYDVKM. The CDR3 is CASSLGLPGGNIQYF. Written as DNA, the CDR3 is TGTGCCAGCAGTTTAGGGCTTCCCGGCGGAAACATTCAGTACTTC.

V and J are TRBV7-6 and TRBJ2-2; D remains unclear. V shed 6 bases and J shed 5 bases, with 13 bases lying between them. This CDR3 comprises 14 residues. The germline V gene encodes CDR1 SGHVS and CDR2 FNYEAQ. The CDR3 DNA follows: TGTGCCAGCAGATCCTCCCAGTGGACCGGGGAGCTGTTTTTT. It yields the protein CASRSSQWTGELFF. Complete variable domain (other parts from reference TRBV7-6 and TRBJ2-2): GAGVSQSPRYKVTKRGQDVALRCDPISGHVSLYWYRQALGQGPEFLTYFNYEAQQDKSGLPNDRFSAERPEGSISTLTIQRTEQRDSAMYRCASRSSQWTGELFFGEGSRLTVL.

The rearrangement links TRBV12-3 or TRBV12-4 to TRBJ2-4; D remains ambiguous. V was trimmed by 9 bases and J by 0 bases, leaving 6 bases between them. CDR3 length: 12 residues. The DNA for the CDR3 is TGTGCCAGTGGCTTAGCCAAAAACATTCAGTACTTC. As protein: CASGLAKNIQYF.